These 31 T cell receptor beta chains share one sample of origin, sequenced in a study of blood T cell repertoires in COVID-19. Profiled with immunoSEQ multiplex PCR; TCRdb holds only in-frame clones, not every one. Of around 100,000 clones listed, about nine tenths are singletons. The sequenced sample consisted of peripheral blood. These receptors were taken from a man aged 50 to 59 with acute or convalescent COVID-19.

This clone was recorded only once. The chain recombines TRBV6-5 with TRBJ2-1; a weak D match, TRBD1 (5 bases). Germline V gene data show CDR1 as MNHEY and CDR2 as SVGAGI. This CDR3 is 13 amino acids long. The V gene lost 6 bases and the J gene lost 7 bases, with 13 bases spanning the gap. CDR3 DNA sequence: TGTGCCAGCAGCACGGCAGGGAAGAATGAGCAGTTCTTC. It is translated as CASSTAGKNEQFF.

V is TRBV30 and J is TRBJ2-3, with a possible D match to TRBD2 (5 bases). The germline gives CDR1 GTSNPN, CDR2 SVGIG (reference sequence). This CDR3 has 13 residues. Trimming shortened V by 3 bases and J by 0 bases, and 7 bases separated the two germline ends. The DNA of the CDR3 is TGTGCCTGGAGCCGGAGGAGCACAGATACGCAGTATTTT. Its translation is CAWSRRSTDTQYF.

CDR3 sequence (DNA): TGTGCCAGCGGAACTAGCGGAGGGGGGGAGCAGTACTTC. Translated: CASGTSGGGEQYF. The gene calls are TRBV27 and TRBJ2-7; 8 bases map to TRBD2. Germline assignment: CDR1 MNHEY and CDR2 SMNVEV (reference sequence). Trimming at V came to 8 bases and at J to 7 bases, leaving 10 bases not matched to a gene. This CDR3 is built from 13 residues.

This clone was detected once. The CDR3 is CASSLEGGGNEQFF. DNA for the CDR3: TGTGCCAGCAGCTTGGAGGGTGGGGGGAATGAGCAGTTCTTC. The V call is TRBV5-6, the J call TRBJ2-1; D might be TRBD2 (6 bases). Per germline, CDR1 SGHDT and CDR2 YYEEEE. CDR3 length equals 14 residues. V was cut by 0 bases and J by 7 bases, with 11 bases left in between.

Turning to this clone: One end of the junction is discordant with germline, which a read error may explain. This sequence joins TRBV7-9 and TRBJ2-1; the D is unclear. The CDR3 runs to 12 residues. Per the germline V gene, CDR1 is SEHNR and CDR2 is FQNEAQ (reference sequence). CDR3 sequence: CASSLGSPERFF. The CDR3 DNA reads TGTGCCAGCAGCTTAGGTTCCCCTGAGCGGTTCTTC.

The rearrangement uses TRBV7-9 and TRBJ1-3; D uncertain. This CDR3 has 15 residues. Trimming took off 5 bases at V and 0 bases at J, with 11 bases between the two ends. The germline V gene encodes CDR1 SEHNR and CDR2 FQNEAQ (reference sequence). CDR3 in amino acids: CASSEQYFSGNTIYF. The CDR3 nucleotides read TGTGCCAGCAGCGAACAGTACTTCTCTGGAAACACCATATATTTT.

This rearrangement joins TRBV7-2 to TRBJ2-1; TRBD1 is a possible D gene (6 bases). Per the germline V gene, CDR1 is SGHTA and CDR2 is FQGNSA. V lost 4 bases and J 4 bases, leaving 11 bases between the germline ends. This CDR3 spans 14 amino acids. CDR3 in amino acids: CASSSGTTYNEQFF. The DNA for the CDR3 is TGTGCCAGCAGCTCCGGGACAACATACAATGAGCAGTTCTTC.

The J gene is TRBJ1-1, the V gene TRBV5-4; 11 bases match TRBD1. V gave up 3 bases and J gave up 4 bases; unmatched junction bases: 5. This CDR3 region has 15 residues. Germline V gives CDR1 SGHNT, CDR2 YYREEE (reference sequence). The CDR3: CASSWGTGGITEAFF. CDR3 sequence (DNA): TGTGCCAGCAGCTGGGGGACAGGGGGTATCACTGAAGCTTTCTTT.

This sequence joins TRBV9 and TRBJ1-3, with D possibly matching TRBD1 (5 bases). Germline V CDR1 and CDR2: SGDLS, YYNGEE. Trimming pared 4 bases from V and 2 bases from J, leaving 13 bases between. The CDR3 totals 15 residues. CDR3: CASSPHDSAGNTIYF. The CDR3 coding sequence is TGTGCCAGCAGCCCCCACGACAGCGCTGGAAACACCATATATTTT.

V is TRBV9 and J is TRBJ1-3, with D possibly TRBD1 on 5 matching bases. The CDR3 is 16 residues long. V was trimmed by 6 bases and J by 0 bases, leaving 16 bases between them. Germline assignment: CDR1 SGDLS and CDR2 YYNGEE. This CDR3 reads CASKAGGGSSGNTIYF. The CDR3, as DNA: TGTGCCAGCAAGGCCGGGGGGGGAAGCTCTGGAAACACCATATATTTT.

The V call is TRBV9, the J call TRBJ1-3, with D tentatively TRBD1 (5 bases). Trimming removed 4 bases at V and 0 bases at J, with 11 bases between. Germline values: CDR1 SGDLS, CDR2 YYNGEE. This CDR3 has 15 residues. CDR3 in DNA: TGTGCCAGCAGCCCGACAGCCAACTCTGGAAACACCATATATTTT. Its protein product is CASSPTANSGNTIYF.

The rearrangement joins TRBV27 to TRBJ2-6; D possibly corresponds to TRBD1 (6 bases). The V end lost 6 bases, the J end lost 6 bases, and 24 bases lay between the germline ends. The CDR3 covers 18 residues. Per the germline V gene, CDR1 is MNHEY and CDR2 is SMNVEV (reference sequence). The CDR3 DNA follows: TGTGCCAGCAGGACCCTACAGGGTTCGGAGCTAAAGGCCAACGTCCTGACTTTC. It specifies CASRTLQGSELKANVLTF.

This clone was detected once. The V call is TRBV18, the J call TRBJ1-1; TRBD1 matches at 10 bases. Trimming took 5 bases from V and 0 from J; bases not matched to a gene: 3. Looked up from germline, CDR1 is KGHSH and CDR2 is LQKENI. The CDR3 covers 15 residues. The CDR3 loop reads CASSSGTGVNTEAFF. The CDR3 region has the DNA TGTGCCAGCTCATCCGGGACAGGGGTGAACACTGAAGCTTTCTTT.

The chain combines TRBV6-5 with TRBJ2-7, with D possibly TRBD1 on 6 matching bases. Trimming pared 3 bases from V and 2 bases from J, leaving 17 bases between. CDR1 is MNHEY, CDR2 SVGAGI, per germline. The CDR3 runs 16 residues. The CDR3 DNA is TGTGCCAGCAGTTATAGCATTACAGGGAGTACCTACGAGCAGTACTTC. Translation gives CASSYSITGSTYEQYF.

This chain links TRBV19 with TRBJ1-1, with 8 bases fitting TRBD1. With V trimmed by 1 base and J by 6 bases, 10 bases remained unmatched. Germline V lookup: CDR1 LNHDA, CDR2 SQIVND (reference sequence). The CDR3 has 16 amino acids. In nucleotides, the CDR3 is TGTGCCAGTAGTATAGTGCGGCCACAGGGGGACGCTGAAGCTTTCTTT. This codes for CASSIVRPQGDAEAFF.

CDR3 sequence reads: CASSRGGQTNEQFF. DNA of the CDR3: TGTGCCAGCAGCCGAGGGGGTCAGACAAATGAGCAGTTCTTC. The genes are TRBV3-1 (or the pseudogene TRBV3-2) and TRBJ2-1, with D perhaps TRBD1 (6 bases). Germline CDR1 is LGHDT and CDR2 is YNNKEL (reference sequence). Deletions cut 4 bases from V and 7 bases from J, with 14 bases between. CDR3 size: 14 residues.

The chain joins TRBV9 to TRBJ2-7, with 13 bases that match TRBD2. Germline V CDR1 and CDR2: SGDLS, YYNGEE. This CDR3 is 22 amino acids long. V shed 0 bases and J 0 bases; nucleotides not matched to a gene: 18. CDR3 DNA sequence: TGTGCCAGCAGCGTAGCCCAAAAACCGGGACTAGCGGGGCCTCCCCACTCCTACGAGCAGTACTTC. Encoded protein: CASSVAQKPGLAGPPHSYEQYF.

The chain has TRBV18 and TRBJ2-3; TRBD2 matches at 12 bases. The CDR3 runs to 19 residues. Germline CDR1 KGHSH, CDR2 LQKENI. After removal of 4 bases from V and 0 bases from J, the junction contained 11 bases not matched to a gene. The CDR3 bases are TGTGCCAGCTCACGCTTGCCACTAGCGGGAGGTCTCAGCACAGATACGCAGTATTTT. It encodes CASSRLPLAGGLSTDTQYF.

The chain uses TRBV1 and TRBJ1-5; the table calls TRBD1, which could not be checked here. TRBV1 has pseudogene status. The CDR3 loop spans 16 amino acids. Written as DNA, the CDR3 is TGCACCAGCAGCCAAGCCGGGACAGGGGTTAGTCAGCCCCAGCATTTT. Translation: CTSSQAGTGVSQPQHF.

V usage is TRBV27 and J usage is TRBJ1-5; D remains ambiguous. Trimming pared 2 bases from V and 0 bases from J, leaving 5 bases between. The CDR3 spans 14 residues. From germline, CDR1 is MNHEY and CDR2 SMNVEV (reference sequence). The CDR3 nucleotides read TGTGCCAGCAGTTTAGTAGATAGCAATCAGCCCCAGCATTTT. Translating gives CASSLVDSNQPQHF.

CDR3 bases: TGTGCCAGCAGCCAAGATGTACAGCAGGATCAGCCCCAGCATTTT. It yields the protein CASSQDVQQDQPQHF. The chain has TRBV3-1 (or the pseudogene TRBV3-2) and TRBJ1-5; D call uncertain. The CDR3 covers 15 residues. Trimming removed 0 bases at V and 5 bases at J, with 11 bases between. Germline values: CDR1 LGHDT, CDR2 YNNKEL (reference sequence).

The V call is TRBV6-6, the J call TRBJ2-2, with a tentative D call TRBD1 (5 bases). The CDR3 sequence is 14 residues long. V dropped 7 bases and J dropped 4 bases, with 13 bases sitting between them. From germline, CDR1 is MNHNY and CDR2 SVGAGI (reference sequence). In nucleotides, the CDR3 is TGTGCCAGCATGGGGCGGCGCGGCACCGGGGAGCTGTTTTTT. Translated: CASMGRRGTGELFF.

The V call is TRBV29-1, the J call TRBJ2-2, with 7 bases identical to TRBD2. The CDR3 consists of 14 residues. CDR1 is SQVTM and CDR2 is ANQGSEA in the germline V gene. V shed 6 bases, J shed 0 bases, and the junction held 4 bases outside the gene matches. CDR3: CSVPGGANTGELFF. The CDR3 nucleotides are TGCAGCGTACCTGGGGGGGCGAACACCGGGGAGCTGTTTTTT.

The rearrangement joins TRBV13 to TRBJ2-3; 11 positions match TRBD2. The CDR3 extends over 17 amino acids. J was trimmed by 5 bases and V by 5 bases; bases with no gene match: 12. From germline, CDR1 is PRHDT and CDR2 FYEKMQ (reference sequence). The CDR3 reads CASSTKTFSGGEDTQYF. CDR3 bases: TGTGCCAGCAGCACCAAAACTTTTAGCGGGGGGGAAGATACGCAGTATTTT.

The chain recombines TRBV29-1 with TRBJ2-7; 9 nucleotides agree with TRBD1. V lost 6 bases, J lost 3 bases, and 6 bases stayed unmatched. This CDR3 region has 13 residues. In germline, CDR1 is SQVTM, CDR2 ANQGSEA. CDR3 DNA sequence: TGCAGCGTGGGACAGGGAATGGACTACGAGCAGTACTTC. The encoded protein is CSVGQGMDYEQYF.

The chain carries TRBV9 and TRBJ2-2; 9 bases are a match to TRBD2. Per the germline V gene, CDR1 is SGDLS and CDR2 is YYNGEE. The CDR3 covers 19 residues. The V segment lost 0 bases and the J segment 4 bases; nucleotides outside the gene matches: 13. CDR3 region: CASSVASQLLAGVTGELFF. CDR3 sequence (DNA): TGTGCCAGCAGCGTAGCTAGCCAGTTACTAGCGGGCGTCACCGGGGAGCTGTTTTTT.

The rearrangement links TRBV19 to TRBJ1-5; 9 nucleotides agree with TRBD1. The CDR3 length is 17 residues. Germline V lookup: CDR1 LNHDA, CDR2 SQIVND (reference sequence). Germline trimming cut 7 bases from V and 0 bases from J; bases unmatched to any gene: 10. CDR3 in amino acids: CASIKDRGRHSNQPQHF. The DNA of the CDR3 is TGTGCCAGTATCAAGGACAGGGGACGTCATAGCAATCAGCCCCAGCATTTT. Full variable domain (rest looked up from reference TRBV19 and TRBJ1-5): DGGITQSPKYLFRKEGQNVTLSCEQNLNHDAMYWYRQDPGQGLRLIYYSQIVNDFQKGDIAEGYSVSREKKESFPLTVTSAQKNPTAFYLCASIKDRGRHSNQPQHFGDGTRLSIL.

This chain connects TRBV19 to TRBJ2-3; 8 bases are shared with TRBD2. CDR1 and CDR2 (germline): LNHDA, SQIVND (reference sequence). The CDR3 covers 18 residues. The V and J ends lost 3 bases and 0 bases, in that order; junction bases with no gene match: 11. CDR3 sequence reads: CASSMTGSGGPSTDTQYF. CDR3 coding DNA: TGTGCCAGTAGTATGACGGGTTCGGGGGGGCCCAGCACAGATACGCAGTATTTT.

The V and J genes are TRBV6-4 and TRBJ2-1; possibly TRBD1 for D (7 bases). This CDR3 is built from 15 residues. From germline, CDR1 is MRHNA and CDR2 SNTAGT. Trimming pared 2 bases from V and 9 bases from J, leaving 17 bases between. This CDR3 is CASSDQQGRLAEQFF. CDR3 nucleotides: TGTGCCAGCAGTGACCAACAGGGGAGGCTGGCTGAGCAGTTCTTC.

The chain joins TRBV7-2 to TRBJ2-1; D possibly corresponds to TRBD2 (5 bases). Germline V lookup: CDR1 SGHTA, CDR2 FQGNSA. The length of the CDR3 is 11 residues. V was trimmed by 4 bases and J by 7 bases, leaving 5 bases between them. The CDR3 region has the DNA TGTGCCAGCAGCTCGGGGAATGAGCAGTTCTTC. Residues: CASSSGNEQFF. Full variable domain (missing parts from reference TRBV7-2 and TRBJ2-1): GAGVSQSPSNKVTEKGKDVELRCDPISGHTALYWYRQSLGQGLEFLIYFQGNSAPDKSGLPSDRFSAERTGGSVSTLTIQRTQQEDSAVYLCASSSGNEQFFGPGTRLTVL.

This chain joins TRBV29-1 and TRBJ2-6, with TRBD1 identical over 9 bases. V lost 6 bases and J lost 0; bases outside the gene matches: 9. The CDR3 spans 17 residues. CDR1 is SQVTM, CDR2 ANQGSEA, per germline. Here the CDR3 reads CSVLDRGRSSGANVLTF. CDR3 in DNA: TGCAGCGTACTGGACAGGGGCCGTTCCTCTGGGGCCAACGTCCTGACTTTC.